These 14 T cell receptor beta chains originate from one sample sequenced in a study of identifying expanded T cells in peripheral blood (dated by TCRdb to the late 2010s). The method was the immunoSEQ multiplex PCR assay. What TCRdb holds here is the immuneACCESS table cut down to in-frame rearrangements. Part of the clones is not present; checked against another copy, under half of the missing clones reflect an unresolved V gene, and the others are unexplained. This sample is represented by some 99,000 clones; about 87% of them were singletons. The ten biggest clones cover under 9% of the sample. The sample consisted of blood. The receptors shown here come from a person aged 18 to 75 in good health.

V usage is TRBV19 and J usage is TRBJ2-1; 9 positions match TRBD2. The ends lost 1 base at V and 4 bases at J; junction bases unmatched: 8. Germline lookup yields CDR1 LNHDA and CDR2 SQIVND (reference sequence). CDR3 length equals 17 residues. In DNA, the CDR3 is TGTGCCAGTAGTATAGTAGGCGCGGGAGGGCCGTACAATGAGCAGTTCTTC. Protein product: CASSIVGAGGPYNEQFF.

This clone was counted between two and nine times. The chain combines TRBV29-1 with TRBJ2-7, with 10 bases fitting TRBD1. J was trimmed by 6 bases and V by 4 bases; bases with no gene match: 15. The CDR3 has 16 amino acids. Germline V gives CDR1 SQVTM, CDR2 ANQGSEA. The DNA for the CDR3 is TGCAGCGTTGTCACACGCAGCCGGGACAGGGGACGCGAGCAGTACTTC. It yields the protein CSVVTRSRDRGREQYF.

This clone was observed a single time. The chain recombines TRBV4-1 with TRBJ2-5, with 7 bases matching TRBD2. The DNA end lines up better with TRBJ2-7; the J call may be wrong. There are 13 residues in the CDR3. Germline CDR1 reads MGHRA; CDR2 reads YSYEKL. The chain's CDR3 is CASSQSGTYEQYF. In nucleotides, the CDR3 is TGCGCCAGCAGCCAAAGCGGGACGTACGAGCAGTACTTC.

The chain recombines TRBV6-5 with TRBJ2-2; 7 bases are shared with TRBD1. Germline assignment: CDR1 MNHEY and CDR2 SVGAGI. The CDR3 covers 15 residues. With V trimmed by 6 bases and J by 0 bases, 4 bases remained unmatched. The CDR3 DNA reads as TGTGCCAGCAGACCGGGACAGACGAACACCGGGGAGCTGTTTTTT. As protein: CASRPGQTNTGELFF.

The J gene is TRBJ2-1, the V gene TRBV6-5, with 8 bases aligning to TRBD1. Germline lookup yields CDR1 MNHEY and CDR2 SVGAGI. This CDR3 comprises 15 residues. The V gene end was trimmed by 2 bases and the J gene end by 7 bases; junction bases not matched to a gene: 7. The chain's CDR3 is CASSYVRTGRNEQFF. The CDR3, as DNA: TGTGCCAGCAGTTACGTCCGGACAGGGAGAAATGAGCAGTTCTTC.

This chain joins TRBV23-1 and TRBJ1-5; 7 bases agree with TRBD1. TRBV23-1 is an ORF, with its function uncertain. The CDR3 sequence is 14 residues long. V lost 7 bases and J lost 4; bases outside the gene matches: 7. In nucleotides, the CDR3 is TGCGCCAGCAACCGACAGGGCCGTAATCAGCCCCAGCATTTT. It yields the protein CASNRQGRNQPQHF.

V and J are TRBV19 and TRBJ1-5; TRBD1 aligns across 8 bases. The trim removed 4 bases at V and 3 bases at J, leaving 5 bases unmatched. This CDR3 region has 15 residues. Germline assignment: CDR1 LNHDA and CDR2 SQIVND (reference sequence). CDR3 nucleotides: TGTGCCAGTAGTAGTGGACAGGGCCCCAATCAGCCCCAGCATTTT. Its translation: CASSSGQGPNQPQHF.

This clone appeared many times. This chain uses TRBV15 with TRBJ2-7; no clear D gene. CDR1 is LNHNV and CDR2 is YYDKDF in the germline V gene (reference sequence). Trimming cost V 2 bases and J 6 bases, with 8 bases left between them. CDR3 size: 12 residues. This chain's CDR3 is CATSRSRGEQYF. The CDR3 nucleotides are TGTGCCACCAGCAGATCTAGAGGCGAGCAGTACTTC. Using reference TRBV15 and TRBJ2-7 for the parts outside the CDR3, the full variable domain is DAMVIQNPRYQVTQFGKPVTLSCSQTLNHNVMYWYQQKSSQAPKLLFHYYDKDFNNEADTPDNFQSRRPNTSFCFLDIRSPGLGDTAMYLCATSRSRGEQYFGPGTRLTVT.

The J gene is TRBJ2-3, the V gene TRBV13; the D gene is possibly TRBD1 (6 bases). Germline V lookup: CDR1 PRHDT, CDR2 FYEKMQ (reference sequence). This CDR3 has 15 amino acids. V was pared by 2 bases and J by 0 bases, with 9 bases between. The CDR3, as DNA: TGTGCCAGCAGCTTAAATCAGGGGAGCACAGATACGCAGTATTTT. Protein product: CASSLNQGSTDTQYF.

This clone was observed a few times. CDR3 region: CASSRDRIGSTYEQYF. CDR3 bases: TGTGCCAGCAGCCGGGACAGGATAGGGAGTACCTACGAGCAGTACTTC. The chain employs TRBV14 and TRBJ2-7; 8 nucleotides line up with TRBD1. CDR3 size: 16 residues. J gave up 2 bases and V 4 bases, and 10 bases lay outside the gene matches. The germline V gene encodes CDR1 SGHDN and CDR2 FVKESK.

This clone occurred once. The rearrangement uses TRBV15 and TRBJ1-1; a weak D match, TRBD1 (6 bases). The V end lost 5 bases, the J end lost 1 base, and 11 bases lay between the germline ends. Germline loops: CDR1 LNHNV, CDR2 YYDKDF (reference sequence). The CDR3 is 14 amino acids. The CDR3 DNA follows: TGTGCCACCAGCCCCGGGGACACGAACACTGAAGCTTTCTTT. Its protein product is CATSPGDTNTEAFF.

The chain combines TRBV11-2 with TRBJ1-4; 7 bases align to TRBD1. Germline assignment: CDR1 SGHAT and CDR2 FQNNGV. The CDR3 runs to 16 residues. The trim removed 7 bases at V and 5 bases at J, leaving 13 bases unmatched. CDR3 region: CASTDFGSGGNEKLFF. In DNA form, the CDR3 reads TGTGCCAGCACCGATTTTGGGTCAGGGGGAAATGAAAAACTGTTTTTT.

This sequence joins TRBV6-5 and TRBJ1-1, with 7 nucleotides matching TRBD1. This CDR3 has 14 amino acids. CDR1 and CDR2 from the germline V gene are MNHEY and SVGAGI. V lost 5 bases to trimming and J lost 6 bases; unmatched junction nucleotides: 9. Written as DNA, the CDR3 is TGTGCCAGCAGTCCTCGACAGGGCGGGGCTGAAGCTTTCTTT. Encoded protein: CASSPRQGGAEAFF.

The V and J genes are TRBV28 and TRBJ1-2, with D perhaps matching TRBD1 (5 bases). Germline V gives CDR1 MDHEN, CDR2 SYDVKM. Trimming cost V 8 bases and J 5 bases, with 12 bases left between them. The CDR3 runs 12 residues. In DNA form, the CDR3 reads TGTGCCAGCCCCCACCGGGGGTATGGCTACACCTTC. It is translated as CASPHRGYGYTF.